The T cell receptor beta chain under discussion was sequenced for a study of identifying expanded T cells in peripheral blood (dated by TCRdb to between 2019 and 2020). With respect to the entire study: Technical replicates were generated by sequencing separate aliquots of the same genomic DNA pool, with four replicates compared pairwise. On the study overall, not on this receptor specifically: Across all healthy-donor time intervals, the beta-binomial model significantly lowered both the number of clones called differentially abundant and the false-positive rate. Between technical replicates the binomial model flagged around 1.3 differentially abundant clones, whereas over about two weeks the binomial model flagged about 15 and over approximately 4 weeks approximately 20. Variance in clone template counts between roughly 2-week samples significantly increased with total template count across all healthy donors. The authors expected that over much longer intervals, such as months to years, biological variance in healthy repertoires might increase even further.

About this clone: Its antigen is currently not known. The record has no base qualities; no much larger clone is one base away.

During the collection period, no infections or other immune events were recorded for the healthy donors. Healthy-donor blood repertoires served as a training cohort to calibrate time-dependent variance in a beta-binomial model of T-cell clone differential abundance. The training cohort was composed of 10 or so healthy donors, 3 female and 7 male. An age range of about 29 to 65 years, with an average of roughly 40 years, was recorded for the donors. Obtained from a commercial supplier, whole blood was collected from each healthy donor at three time points set about two weeks apart. For immunosequencing, genomic DNA was extracted from unsorted whole blood. The CDR3 starts with the cysteine, ends with the phenylalanine, and has 14 residues. CDR3 DNA only is kept here, 42 bases in frame from base 1. Based on the germline V gene, the CDR1 and CDR2 sequences are MRHNA and SNTAGT. Cut back by 3 bases and 3 bases, the V and J ends lie 12 bases apart.

The immunoSEQ Assay, which uses bias-controlled multiplex PCR amplification of genomic DNA, was used to profile TCRbeta CDR3 regions. The published analysis was carried out like this. To quantify the absolute abundance of each unique TCRbeta CDR3 region, the sequences were collapsed and filtered. Differential abundance was assessed using a binomial (Fisher-equivalent) model and a beta-binomial model in which time-dependent variance fitted from healthy donors was added. Clones with fewer than 5 combined templates were removed, and a clone was called differentially abundant if the clone's Benjamini-Hochberg FDR was below 0.01. Beta-binomial variance was modeled as a function of total template count across the two samples using the form v = (b*log(k)+a)^2. The source is immuneACCESS, and TCRdb retained only in-frame sequences with V and J called. Part of the clones is not carried over; for the studies checked, unresolved V genes explain less than half of this, and the remainder is unexplained. The V and J calls and the clone size are those of that table, but D and trimming were determined from the DNA. The sample table shows some 75,000 clones, and about 90% are seen once. The ten largest clones add up to 3.3% of the sample.

The sequence was collected from a person aged 18-70 years in good health. The sequence joins TRBV6-4 to TRBJ2-7; the D gene is perhaps TRBD2, from 5 matching bases. Input material: blood. CDR3 sequence: CASSEGGAHYEQYF. The sequenced DNA: TGTGCCAGCAGTGAAGGAGGAGCCCACTACGAGCAGTACTTC.